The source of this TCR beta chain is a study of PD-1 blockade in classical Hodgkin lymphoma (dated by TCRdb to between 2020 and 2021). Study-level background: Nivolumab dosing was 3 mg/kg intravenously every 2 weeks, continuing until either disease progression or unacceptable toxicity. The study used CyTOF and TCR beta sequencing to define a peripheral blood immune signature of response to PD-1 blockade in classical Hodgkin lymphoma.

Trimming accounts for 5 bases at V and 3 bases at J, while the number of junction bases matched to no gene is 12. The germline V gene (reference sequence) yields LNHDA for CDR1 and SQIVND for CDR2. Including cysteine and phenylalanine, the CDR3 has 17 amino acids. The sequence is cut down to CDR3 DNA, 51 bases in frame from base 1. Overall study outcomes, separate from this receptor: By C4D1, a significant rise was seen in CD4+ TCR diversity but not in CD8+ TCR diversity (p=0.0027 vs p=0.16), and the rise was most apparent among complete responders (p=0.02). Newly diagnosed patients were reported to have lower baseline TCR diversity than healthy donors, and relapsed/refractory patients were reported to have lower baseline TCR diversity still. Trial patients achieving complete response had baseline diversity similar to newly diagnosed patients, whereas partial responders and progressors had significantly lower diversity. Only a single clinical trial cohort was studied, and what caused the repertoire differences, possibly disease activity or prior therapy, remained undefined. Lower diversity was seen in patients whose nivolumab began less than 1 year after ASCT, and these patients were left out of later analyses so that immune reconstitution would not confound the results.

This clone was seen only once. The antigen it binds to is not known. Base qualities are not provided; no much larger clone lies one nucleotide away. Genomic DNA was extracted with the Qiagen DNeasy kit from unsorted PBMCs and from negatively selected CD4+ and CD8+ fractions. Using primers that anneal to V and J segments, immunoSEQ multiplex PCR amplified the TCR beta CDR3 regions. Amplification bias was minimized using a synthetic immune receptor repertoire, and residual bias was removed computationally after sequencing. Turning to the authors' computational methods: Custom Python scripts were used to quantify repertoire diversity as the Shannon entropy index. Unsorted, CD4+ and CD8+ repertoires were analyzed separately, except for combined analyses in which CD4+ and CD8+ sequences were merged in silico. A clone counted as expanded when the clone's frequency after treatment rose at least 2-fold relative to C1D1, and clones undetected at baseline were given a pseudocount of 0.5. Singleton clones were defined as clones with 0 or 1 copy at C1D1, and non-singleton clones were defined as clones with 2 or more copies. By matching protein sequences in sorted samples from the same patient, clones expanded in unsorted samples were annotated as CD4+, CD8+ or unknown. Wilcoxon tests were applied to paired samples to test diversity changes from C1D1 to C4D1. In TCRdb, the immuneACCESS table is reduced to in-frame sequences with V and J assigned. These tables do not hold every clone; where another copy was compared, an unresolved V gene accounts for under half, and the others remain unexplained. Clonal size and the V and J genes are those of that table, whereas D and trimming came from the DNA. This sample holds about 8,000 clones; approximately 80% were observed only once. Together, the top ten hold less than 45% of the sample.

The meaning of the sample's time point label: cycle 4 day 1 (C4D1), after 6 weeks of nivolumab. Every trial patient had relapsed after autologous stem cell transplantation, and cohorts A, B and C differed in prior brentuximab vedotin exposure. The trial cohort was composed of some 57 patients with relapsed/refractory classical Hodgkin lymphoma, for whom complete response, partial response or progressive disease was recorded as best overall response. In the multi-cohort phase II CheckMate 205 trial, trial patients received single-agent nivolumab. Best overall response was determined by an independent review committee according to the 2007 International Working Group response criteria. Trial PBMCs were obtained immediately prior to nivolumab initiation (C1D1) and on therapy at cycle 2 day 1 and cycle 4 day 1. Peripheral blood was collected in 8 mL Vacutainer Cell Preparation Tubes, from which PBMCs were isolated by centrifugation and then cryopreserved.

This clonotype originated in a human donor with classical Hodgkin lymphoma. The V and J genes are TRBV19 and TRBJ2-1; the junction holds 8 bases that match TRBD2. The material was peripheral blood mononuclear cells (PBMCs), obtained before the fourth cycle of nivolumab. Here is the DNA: TGTGCCAGTAGTCTCACCATTAGCGGGACCAGCTACAATGAGCAGTTCTTC. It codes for CASSLTISGTSYNEQFF. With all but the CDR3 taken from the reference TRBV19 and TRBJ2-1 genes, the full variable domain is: DGGITQSPKYLFRKEGQNVTLSCEQNLNHDAMYWYRQDPGQGLRLIYYSQIVNDFQKGDIAEGYSVSREKKESFPLTVTSAQKNPTAFYLCASSLTISGTSYNEQFFGPGTRLTVL.